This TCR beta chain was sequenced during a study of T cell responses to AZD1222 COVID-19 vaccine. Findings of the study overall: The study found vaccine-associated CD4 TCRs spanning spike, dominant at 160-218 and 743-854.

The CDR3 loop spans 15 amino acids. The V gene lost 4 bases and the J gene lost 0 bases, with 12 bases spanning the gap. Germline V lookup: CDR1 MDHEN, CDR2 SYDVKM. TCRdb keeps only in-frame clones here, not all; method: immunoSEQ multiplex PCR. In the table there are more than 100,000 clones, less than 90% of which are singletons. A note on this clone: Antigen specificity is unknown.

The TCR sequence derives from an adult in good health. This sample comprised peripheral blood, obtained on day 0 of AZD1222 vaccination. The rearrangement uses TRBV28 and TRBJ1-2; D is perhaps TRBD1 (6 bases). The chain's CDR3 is CASSSPTGTNYGYTF. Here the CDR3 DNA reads TGTGCCAGCAGTTCCCCGACAGGCACTAACTATGGCTACACCTTC.